The 4 T cell receptor beta chains listed next were all sequenced from one sample in a study of blood T cell repertoires in COVID-19. Produced via immunoSEQ multiplex PCR; TCRdb's table is partial and in-frame only. The sample gives about 310,000 clones, 75% to 90% of which show up once; less than 3.5% is in the top ten. Sequenced sample: peripheral blood. The receptors stem from a woman aged 25 to 45 with COVID-19, enrolled during active disease.

This chain joins TRBV11-2 and TRBJ1-6, with 8 bases matching TRBD1. With 3 bases clipped from V and 0 bases from J, the junction kept 10 bases outside the gene matches. Per germline, CDR1 SGHAT and CDR2 FQNNGV. The CDR3 is 19 amino acids. The CDR3 DNA is TGTGCCAGCAGCTTGGGGGGAAGACAGGGGAGCTCCTATAATTCACCCCTCCACTTT. Protein: CASSLGGRQGSSYNSPLHF.

This chain links TRBV5-1 with TRBJ1-2; 8 nucleotides align to TRBD1. CDR1 is SGHRS, CDR2 YFSETQ, per germline. The ends lost 1 base at V and 8 bases at J; junction bases unmatched: 4. This CDR3 has 13 residues. Written as DNA, the CDR3 is TGCGCCAGCAGCTTGAAGGACAGGGTGGGCTACACCTTC. This codes for CASSLKDRVGYTF.

The chain couples TRBV5-1 to TRBJ1-4, with D perhaps matching TRBD1 (5 bases). The CDR3 length is 14 residues. The germline V gene encodes CDR1 SGHRS and CDR2 YFSETQ. With 6 bases removed from V and 7 bases from J, the gap between germline ends came to 16 bases. Here the CDR3 reads CASNVQGPGEKLFF. For the CDR3, the DNA is TGCGCCAGCAACGTCCAGGGTCCCGGTGAAAAACTGTTTTTT.

This clone has a handful of counts. The rearrangement links TRBV5-1 to TRBJ1-6; no clear D gene. Deletions cut 5 bases from V and 8 bases from J, with 11 bases between. Germline-derived CDR1 and CDR2 are SGHRS and YFSETQ. This CDR3 has 13 amino acids. In DNA, the CDR3 is TGCGCCAGCAGGGTTCAGGAGGATTCACCCCTCCACTTT. This translates into CASRVQEDSPLHF.